This TCR beta chain was documented in a study of human T cells and chemical hapten exposure. Germline-derived CDR1 and CDR2 are DFQATT and SNEGSKA (reference sequence). This CDR3 is 15 amino acids long. Trimming left V 1 base short and J 3 bases short, with 13 bases between. This clonotype was seen more than once but under ten times. Time point of the sample: patch test 2, 6 weeks after DPC sensitization. Treatment denoted: therapeutic diphenylcyclopropenone sensitization with weekly scalp DPC. TCRdb recomputed calls from the RACE reads with MiXCR, one row per CDR3 protein. The sample carries about 54,000 distinct CDR3 sequences, less than 10% recorded once.

The clonotype comes from a woman between 50 and 59 years old with alopecia areata. Some clones in this sample may be carry-over from other donors' samples. The J gene is TRBJ2-1, the V gene TRBV20-1; D might be TRBD1 or TRBD2, each matching 5 bases. The sample in question was whole blood, obtained in connection with sensitization to the hapten diphenylcyclopropenone (DPC). CDR3 protein: CSARVPGRNYNEQFF. The CDR3 DNA follows: TGCAGTGCTAGAGTACCGGGACGGAACTACAATGAGCAGTTCTTC.